The 25 T cell receptor beta chains listed next were all sequenced from one sample in a study of response to subunit inactivated influenza vaccine listed by TCRdb under 2018. Library preparation was by RT-PCR. The instrument was an Illumina HiSeq 2500. Using fastp trimming at Q25 and MiXCR clonotype assembly, TCRdb reanalyzed the public sequencing data and kept in-frame beta chains. Every CDR3 protein is listed once, alongside the most common genes and DNA of its rows. The sample includes around 180,000 distinct CDR3 sequences, with around 9% observed a single time. Roughly 11% of the sample is in the top ten clones. This specimen consisted of non-naive T cells sorted from PBMCs, obtained on the day of vaccination. The sample's cell subset or site label is to be understood as: memory T cell fraction. The receptors derive from a man in his forties or fifties who received an inactivated influenza vaccine. Donor details come from another sample of the same person, matched by shared clones.

The chain couples TRBV5-1 to TRBJ2-5; 7 nucleotides align to TRBD2. Unmatched junction bases numbered 3, after V lost 0 bases and J lost 1 base. CDR1 is SGHRS, CDR2 YFSETQ, per germline. The CDR3 contains 15 residues. This CDR3 is CASSLGAGIQETQYF. CDR3 bases: TGCGCCAGCAGCTTGGGAGCGGGGATCCAAGAGACCCAGTACTTC.

This clonotype was detected many times. The chain employs TRBV3-1 and TRBJ2-7, with D perhaps matching TRBD1 (6 bases). V gave up 1 base and J gave up 3 bases, with 13 bases separating them. This CDR3 region has 15 residues. Looked up from germline, CDR1 is LGHDT and CDR2 is YNNKEL (reference sequence). CDR3 region: CASSQGGPLVYEQYF. The CDR3 DNA reads as TGTGCCAGCAGCCAAGGGGGGCCTTTAGTCTACGAGCAGTACTTC.

This clonotype was seen a few times. The rearrangement links TRBV9 to TRBJ2-5; 14 nucleotides align to TRBD2. In germline, CDR1 is SGDLS, CDR2 YYNGEE. The CDR3 has 16 residues. With V trimmed by 3 bases and J by 5 bases, 6 bases remained unmatched. The CDR3 DNA is TGTGCCAGCAGCGCCGGGACTAGCGGGAGTAGGGAGACCCAGTACTTC. It specifies CASSAGTSGSRETQYF.

Only a few counts were recorded for this clonotype. The J gene is TRBJ2-7, the V gene TRBV3-1; 12 bases fit TRBD1. CDR1 and CDR2 (germline): LGHDT, YNNKEL (reference sequence). Trimming took 7 bases from V and 5 from J; bases not matched to a gene: 12. The CDR3 spans 16 residues. CDR3 sequence (DNA): TGTGCCAGCAAGAGGGGGGACAGGGGGCGCCTCGACGAGCAGTACTTC. Encoded protein: CASKRGDRGRLDEQYF.

CDR3 nucleotide sequence: TGTGCCAGCAGCTTAGAGCGGGACAGTTCCTACGAGCAGTACTTC. This translates into CASSLERDSSYEQYF. This chain uses TRBV7-9 with TRBJ2-7; D is possibly TRBD1 or TRBD2 (7 bases each). Germline values: CDR1 SEHNR, CDR2 FQNEAQ (reference sequence). There are 15 residues in the CDR3. The V end lost 1 base, the J end lost 1 base, and 11 bases lay between the germline ends. The whole variable domain, filled in from reference TRBV7-9 and TRBJ2-7, reads DTGVSQNPRHKITKRGQNVTFRCDPISEHNRLYWYRQTLGQGPEFLTYFQNEAQLEKSRLLSDRFSAERPKGSFSTLEIQRTEQGDSAMYLCASSLERDSSYEQYFGPGTRLTVT.

The table lists this clonotype with many counts. This chain uses TRBV3-1 with TRBJ2-1; D assignment may be TRBD1 or TRBD2 (5 bases each). This CDR3 comprises 14 residues. V was trimmed by 1 base and J by 2 bases, leaving 6 bases between them. Germline V gives CDR1 LGHDT, CDR2 YNNKEL (reference sequence). CDR3 DNA sequence: TGTGCCAGCAGCCAAGCGGGACCCTACAATGAGCAGTTCTTC. Translating gives CASSQAGPYNEQFF.

The chain couples TRBV14 to TRBJ2-7; 8 bases line up with TRBD1. CDR3 size: 15 residues. Germline loops: CDR1 SGHDN, CDR2 FVKESK. V dropped 1 base and J dropped 1; count of bases not matched to a gene: 3. This CDR3 is CASSQGQGRSYEQYF. CDR3 nucleotides: TGTGCCAGCAGCCAAGGACAGGGGCGATCCTACGAGCAGTACTTC.

The gene calls are TRBV5-1 and TRBJ1-5, with 7 bases identical to TRBD1. Germline values: CDR1 SGHRS, CDR2 YFSETQ. This CDR3 spans 14 amino acids. The J segment lost 0 bases and the V segment lost 4 bases, leaving 1 base of the junction unmatched. The CDR3 DNA reads as TGCGCCAGCAGCACAGGGGATAGCAATCAGCCCCAGCATTTT. Protein product: CASSTGDSNQPQHF.

This clonotype has a handful of counts. This chain joins TRBV5-1 and TRBJ2-1; 10 nucleotides match TRBD1. CDR1 is SGHRS and CDR2 is YFSETQ in the germline V gene. The CDR3 spans 17 residues. With 4 bases clipped from V and 0 bases from J, the junction kept 7 bases outside the gene matches. The CDR3 coding sequence is TGCGCCAGCAGCCCCGGACAGGGGGGATTCTCCTACAATGAGCAGTTCTTC. It encodes CASSPGQGGFSYNEQFF.

This sequence joins TRBV15 and TRBJ2-5; 7 bases map to TRBD2. The CDR3 runs to 15 residues. Germline lookup yields CDR1 LNHNV and CDR2 YYDKDF (reference sequence). J lost 5 bases, V lost 5 bases, and 11 bases had no gene match. The CDR3 region is CATSPGPGGSETQYF. CDR3 nucleotide sequence: TGTGCCACCAGCCCCGGTCCCGGGGGGTCGGAGACCCAGTACTTC.

The V gene is TRBV12-3 or TRBV12-4, the J gene TRBJ1-1; TRBD1 matches 7 bases. V lost 6 bases, J lost 0 bases, and 10 bases stayed unmatched. This CDR3 is built from 16 residues. The CDR3 reads CASRPPPGQMNTEAFF. DNA of the CDR3: TGTGCCAGCAGACCGCCCCCGGGACAGATGAACACTGAAGCTTTCTTT.

This clonotype was observed a handful of times. V is TRBV5-1 and J is TRBJ2-5; 10 bases agree with TRBD2. Germline values: CDR1 SGHRS, CDR2 YFSETQ. Germline trimming cut 3 bases from V and 2 bases from J; bases unmatched to any gene: 13. CDR3 size: 18 residues. This CDR3 is CASSWGRLAGAPQETQYF. The CDR3 DNA reads as TGCGCCAGCAGCTGGGGGAGGCTAGCGGGGGCCCCACAAGAGACCCAGTACTTC.

CDR3 nucleotide sequence: TGTGCCTGGGCTGGTGGGTCCTCTGAAGCTTTCTTT. This encodes CAWAGGSSEAFF. V gene TRBV30 combines with J gene TRBJ1-1; D gene unclear. The germline V and J ends were trimmed by 5 bases and 6 bases, with 13 bases remaining between them. This CDR3 comprises 12 residues. Germline V lookup: CDR1 GTSNPN, CDR2 SVGIG (reference sequence).

This clonotype has ten or more counts. V and J are TRBV10-3 and TRBJ2-3; TRBD1 aligns across 9 bases. The germline V gene encodes CDR1 ENHRY and CDR2 SYGVKD. The V and J ends lost 4 bases and 6 bases, in that order; junction bases with no gene match: 11. This CDR3 comprises 16 residues. This CDR3 reads CAISAGVTGGMDTQYF. The CDR3, as DNA: TGTGCCATCAGTGCTGGCGTGACAGGGGGTATGGATACGCAGTATTTT.

This clonotype was seen more than once but under ten times. The CDR3 DNA follows: TGTGCCAGCAGCTTAGTCGTTTCAGGGACCTATGGCTACACCTTC. Encoded protein: CASSLVVSGTYGYTF. The chain carries TRBV11-2 and TRBJ1-2; tentatively, D is TRBD1 (5 bases). V was pared by 1 base and J by 4 bases, with 13 bases between. CDR3 length: 15 residues. Germline V gene lookup returns CDR1 SGHAT and CDR2 FQNNGV.

The chain combines TRBV28 with TRBJ1-6; maybe TRBD1 (5 bases). The CDR3 is 14 residues long. V gave up 4 bases and J gave up 7 bases, with 11 bases separating them. CDR1 and CDR2 (germline): MDHEN, SYDVKM. The CDR3 DNA reads as TGTGCCAGCAGTTCTCCAGGGATCAATTCACCCCTCCACTTT. Its protein is CASSSPGINSPLHF.

In this sample, this clonotype turned up many times. This chain links TRBV12-3 or TRBV12-4 with TRBJ1-4; D is undetermined. Trimming removed 3 bases at V and 7 bases at J, with 12 bases between. The CDR3 runs to 14 residues. The CDR3 sequence is CASSLGDRGEKLFF. As DNA, the CDR3 is TGTGCCAGCAGTTTGGGTGATCGGGGTGAAAAACTGTTTTTT.

The genes are TRBV7-2 and TRBJ1-1; weak D call: TRBD1 (5 bases). V was pared by 1 base and J by 7 bases, with 13 bases between. The CDR3 consists of 14 residues. Germline CDR1 and CDR2: SGHTA and FQGNSA. CDR3 sequence reads: CASSLGWGYGEAFF. CDR3 bases: TGTGCCAGCAGCTTAGGATGGGGCTACGGTGAAGCTTTCTTT.

This rearrangement joins TRBV20-1 to TRBJ2-3; D might be TRBD1 or TRBD2, each matching 6 bases. CDR3 length equals 13 residues. Germline-derived CDR1 and CDR2 are DFQATT and SNEGSKA (reference sequence). Written as DNA, the CDR3 is TGCAGAGGCGACGGGGGCGCGGAAGATACGCAGTATTTT. This encodes CRGDGGAEDTQYF.

This clonotype appeared once. The chain uses TRBV5-1 and TRBJ2-5; the match to TRBD2 covers 8 bases. After removal of 4 bases from V and 7 bases from J, the junction contained 12 bases not matched to a gene. This CDR3 is 15 amino acids long. CDR1 and CDR2 from the germline V gene are SGHRS and YFSETQ. Here the CDR3 reads CASSPVLGREGTQYF. The CDR3 DNA reads TGCGCCAGCAGCCCGGTCCTCGGCCGGGAGGGGACCCAGTACTTC.

The chain joins TRBV3-1 to TRBJ2-3; 10 nucleotides line up with TRBD2. CDR3 length: 16 amino acids. Germline CDR1 is LGHDT and CDR2 is YNNKEL (reference sequence). V dropped 3 bases and J dropped 2; count of bases not matched to a gene: 5. The CDR3 DNA follows: TGTGCCAGCAGCCAGACAGCGGGGGGGGTCACAGATACGCAGTATTTT. Its protein is CASSQTAGGVTDTQYF.

About this clonotype: The junction and the germline gene differ at one end; a read error may be behind it. The chain links TRBV7-7 to TRBJ2-3; D is possibly TRBD1 or TRBD2 (5 bases each). CDR3 length: 15 residues. Germline CDR1 SSHAT, CDR2 FNYEAQ (reference sequence). CDR3 DNA: TGTGCTAGCAGCCCGGGACCACGGAGCACAGATACGCAGTATTTT. Protein sequence: CASSPGPRSTDTQYF.

The chain uses TRBV7-9 and TRBJ2-7, with D perhaps assigned TRBD1 or TRBD2 (5 bases each). V lost 1 base to trimming and J lost 6 bases, with 13 bases between them. CDR1 is SEHNR and CDR2 is FQNEAQ in the germline V gene (reference sequence). CDR3 size: 14 residues. The CDR3 reads CASSLGGGSREQYF. CDR3 DNA sequence: TGTGCCAGCAGCTTAGGGGGCGGGTCTCGCGAGCAGTACTTC.

The table lists this clonotype with a count of one. The chain recombines TRBV5-1 with TRBJ2-2; D may be TRBD2 (6 bases). The V end was cut by 7 bases, the J end by 1 base, with 26 bases between. The CDR3 contains 19 residues. The germline gives CDR1 SGHRS, CDR2 YFSETQ. As DNA, the CDR3 is TGCGCCAGCCGCCCCGGGATGACTAGACTAATACAGAACACCGGGGAGCTGTTTTTT. It specifies CASRPGMTRLIQNTGELFF.

This clonotype has a handful of counts. The chain is built from TRBV6-1 and TRBJ1-1; TRBD1 matches at 9 bases. Germline V gene sequence: CDR1 MNHNS, CDR2 SASEGT. The CDR3 has 13 amino acids. V lost 8 bases, J lost 3 bases, and 4 bases stayed unmatched. CDR3 in amino acids: CASLRDRDTEAFF. The CDR3 region has the DNA TGTGCCAGCCTCCGGGACAGGGACACTGAAGCTTTCTTT.